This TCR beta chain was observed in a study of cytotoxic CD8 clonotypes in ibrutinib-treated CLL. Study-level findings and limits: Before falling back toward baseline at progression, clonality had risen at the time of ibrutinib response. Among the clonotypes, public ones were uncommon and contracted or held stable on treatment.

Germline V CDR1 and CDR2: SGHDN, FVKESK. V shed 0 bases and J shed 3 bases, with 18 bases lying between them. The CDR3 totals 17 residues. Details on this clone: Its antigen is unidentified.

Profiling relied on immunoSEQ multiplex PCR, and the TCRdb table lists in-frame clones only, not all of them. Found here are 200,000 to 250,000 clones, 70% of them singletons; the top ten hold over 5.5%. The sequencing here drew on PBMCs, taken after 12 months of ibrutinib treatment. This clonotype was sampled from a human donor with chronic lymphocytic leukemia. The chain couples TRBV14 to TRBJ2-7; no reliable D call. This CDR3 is CASSQERLGARFYEQYF. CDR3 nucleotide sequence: TGTGCCAGCAGCCAAGAACGCCTAGGTGCCAGATTCTACGAGCAGTACTTC.